This T cell receptor beta chain was sequenced in a study of neurological immune-mediated disorders. Findings of the study overall: The most TCR clonal expansion was seen in HTLV-1-associated myelopathy, and the least was seen in multiple sclerosis, which fell below healthy controls.

The unsorted libraries were made from 2 million PBMCs kept at -80 C. As for the cDNA, it was generated by 5'RACE with 10-nucleotide random UMIs. TCRdb fed the 5' RACE reads into MiXCR, producing one record per CDR3 protein. Among under 60,000 distinct CDR3 sequences listed, about 3% were seen once. This clonotype was observed a few times. Its matching antigen is unknown. One junction end does not reproduce the germline sequence, and a read error may be involved. The sequenced sample was PBMCs. The TCR originated in a man between 40 and 49 years old with multiple sclerosis.

The CDR3 DNA follows: TGTGCCAGCAGTTTAGGGGGGACAGGGGGCAAGTCCCAGAATTTT. This sequence encodes CASSLGGTGGKSQNF. The V call is TRBV12-3 or TRBV12-4, the J call TRBJ1-5; the match to TRBD1 covers 12 bases. The CDR3 is 15 amino acids.